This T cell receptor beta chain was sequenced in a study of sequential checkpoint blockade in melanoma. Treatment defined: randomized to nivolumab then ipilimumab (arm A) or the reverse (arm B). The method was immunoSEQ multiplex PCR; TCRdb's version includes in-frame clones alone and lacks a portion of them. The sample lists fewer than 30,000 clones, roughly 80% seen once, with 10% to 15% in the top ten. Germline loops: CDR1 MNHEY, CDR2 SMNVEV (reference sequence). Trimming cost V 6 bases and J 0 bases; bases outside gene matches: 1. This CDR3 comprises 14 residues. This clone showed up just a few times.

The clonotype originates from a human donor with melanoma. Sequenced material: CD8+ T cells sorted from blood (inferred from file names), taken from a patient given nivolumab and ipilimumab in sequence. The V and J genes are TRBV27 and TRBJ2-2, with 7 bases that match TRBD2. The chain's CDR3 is CASRGTTNTGELFF. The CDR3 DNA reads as TGTGCCAGCAGGGGGACTACGAACACCGGGGAGCTGTTTTTT.